This T cell receptor beta chain was obtained from a study of blood T cell repertoires in COVID-19. The repertoire was sequenced with immunoSEQ multiplex PCR; TCRdb's copy has only in-frame clones and lacks some. In the table there are roughly 150,000 clones, 75% to 90% of which are singletons. The CDR3 runs 12 residues. The germline V and J ends were trimmed by 3 bases and 6 bases, with 11 bases remaining between them. The germline V gene has CDR1 SQVTM and CDR2 ANQGSEA. The chain links TRBV29-1 to TRBJ1-2; unclear D gene. The material sequenced was PBMCs or T cells enriched from blood (not recorded which). This sequence was found in a man aged 65 to 85 who had been exposed to COVID-19. For the CDR3, the DNA is TGCAGCGTTGATACAACAGTGGATGGCTACACCTTC. Its translation: CSVDTTVDGYTF.